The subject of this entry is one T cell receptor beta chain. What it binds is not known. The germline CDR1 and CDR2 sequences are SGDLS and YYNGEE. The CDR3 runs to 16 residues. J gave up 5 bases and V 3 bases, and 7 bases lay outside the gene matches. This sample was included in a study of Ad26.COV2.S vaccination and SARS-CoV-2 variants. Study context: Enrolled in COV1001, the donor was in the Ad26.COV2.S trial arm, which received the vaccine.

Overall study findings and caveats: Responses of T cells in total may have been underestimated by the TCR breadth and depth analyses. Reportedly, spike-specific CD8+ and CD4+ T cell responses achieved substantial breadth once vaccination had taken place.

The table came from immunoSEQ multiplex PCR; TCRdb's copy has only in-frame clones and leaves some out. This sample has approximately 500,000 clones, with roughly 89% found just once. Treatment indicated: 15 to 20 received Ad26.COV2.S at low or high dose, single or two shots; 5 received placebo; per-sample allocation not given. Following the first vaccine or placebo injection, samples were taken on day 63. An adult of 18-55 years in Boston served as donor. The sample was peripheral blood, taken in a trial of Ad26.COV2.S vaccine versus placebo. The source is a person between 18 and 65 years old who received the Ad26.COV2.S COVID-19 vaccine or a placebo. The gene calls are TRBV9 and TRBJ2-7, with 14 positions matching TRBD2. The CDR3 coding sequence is TGTGCCAGCAGCGCCGGGACTAGCGGGAGTATCCACGAGCAGTACTTC. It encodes CASSAGTSGSIHEQYF.